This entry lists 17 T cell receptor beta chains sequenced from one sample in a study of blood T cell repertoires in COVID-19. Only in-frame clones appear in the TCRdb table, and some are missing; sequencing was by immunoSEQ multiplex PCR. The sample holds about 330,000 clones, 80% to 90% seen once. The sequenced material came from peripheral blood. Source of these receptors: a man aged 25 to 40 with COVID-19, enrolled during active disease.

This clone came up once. The DNA for the CDR3 is TGTGCCACCAGTGATACCACCGGGACAGGCTTTTACAATGAGCAGTTCTTC. Translating gives CATSDTTGTGFYNEQFF. The rearrangement joins TRBV24-1 to TRBJ2-1; the match to TRBD1 covers 8 bases. The trim removed 3 bases at V and 4 bases at J, leaving 10 bases unmatched. Germline V gene data show CDR1 as KGHDR and CDR2 as SFDVKD. The CDR3 is 17 residues long.

CDR3 protein: CASSSGTGENTEAFF. CDR3 sequence (DNA): TGCGCCAGCAGCTCGGGGACAGGGGAGAACACTGAAGCTTTCTTT. The chain uses TRBV5-1 and TRBJ1-1; 10 bases are a match to TRBD1. The CDR3 spans 15 residues. The V and J ends lost 3 bases and 1 base, in that order; junction bases with no gene match: 3. Germline CDR1 is SGHRS and CDR2 is YFSETQ.

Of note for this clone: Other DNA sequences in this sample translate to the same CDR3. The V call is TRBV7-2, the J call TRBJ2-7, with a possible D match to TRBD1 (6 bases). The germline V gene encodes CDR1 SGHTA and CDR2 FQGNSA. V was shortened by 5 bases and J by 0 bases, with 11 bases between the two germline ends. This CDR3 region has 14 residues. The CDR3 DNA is TGTGCCAGCAGCCCACAGGGCAGCTCCTACGAGCAGTACTTC. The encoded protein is CASSPQGSSYEQYF.

The CDR3 region has the DNA TGTGCCAGCAGCTTGTACAGCAGCTCCTACGAGCAGTACTTC. Its protein is CASSLYSSSYEQYF. The chain employs TRBV5-5 and TRBJ2-7, with D uncertain. The germline gives CDR1 SGHKS, CDR2 YYEKEE (reference sequence). V was shortened by 1 base and J by 0 bases, with 8 bases between the two germline ends. The CDR3 length is 14 residues. Looking up the rest from reference TRBV5-5 and TRBJ2-7 gives the full variable domain: DAGVTQSPTHLIKTRGQQVTLRCSPISGHKSVSWYQQVLGQGPQFIFQYYEKEERGRGNFPDRFSARQFPNYSSELNVNALLLGDSALYLCASSLYSSSYEQYFGPGTRLTVT.

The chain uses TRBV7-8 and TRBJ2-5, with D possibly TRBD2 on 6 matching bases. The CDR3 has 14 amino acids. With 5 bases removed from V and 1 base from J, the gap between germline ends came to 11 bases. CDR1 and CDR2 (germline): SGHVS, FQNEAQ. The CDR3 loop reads CASSRGGTQETQYF. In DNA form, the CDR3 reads TGTGCCAGCAGCCGAGGCGGGACCCAAGAGACCCAGTACTTC.

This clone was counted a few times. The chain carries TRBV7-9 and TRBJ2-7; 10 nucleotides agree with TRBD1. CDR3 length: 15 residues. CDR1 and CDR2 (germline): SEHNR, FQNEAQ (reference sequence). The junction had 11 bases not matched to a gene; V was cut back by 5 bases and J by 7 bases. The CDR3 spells CASSPLNDRGREQYF. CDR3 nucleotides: TGTGCCAGCAGCCCGCTCAACGACAGGGGGCGAGAGCAGTACTTC.

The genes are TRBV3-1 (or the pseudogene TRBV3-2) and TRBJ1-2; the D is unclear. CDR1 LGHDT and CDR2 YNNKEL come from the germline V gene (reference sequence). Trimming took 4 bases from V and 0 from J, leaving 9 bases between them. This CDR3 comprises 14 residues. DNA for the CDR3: TGTGCCAGCAGCCTAGGGAGGGCTAACTATGGCTACACCTTC. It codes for CASSLGRANYGYTF.

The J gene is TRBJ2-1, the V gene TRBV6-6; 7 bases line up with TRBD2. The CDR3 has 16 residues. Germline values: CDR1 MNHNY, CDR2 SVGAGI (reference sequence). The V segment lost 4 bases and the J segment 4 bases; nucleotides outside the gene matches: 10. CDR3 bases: TGTGCCAGCAGTTCCTCCTTATACGGGGGGTACAATGAGCAGTTCTTC. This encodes CASSSSLYGGYNEQFF.

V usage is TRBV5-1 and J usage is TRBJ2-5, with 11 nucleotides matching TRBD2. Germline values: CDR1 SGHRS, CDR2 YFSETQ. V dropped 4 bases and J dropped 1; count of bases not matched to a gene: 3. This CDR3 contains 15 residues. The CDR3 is CASSPGTSGQETQYF. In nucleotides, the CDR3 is TGCGCCAGCAGCCCTGGGACTAGCGGCCAAGAGACCCAGTACTTC. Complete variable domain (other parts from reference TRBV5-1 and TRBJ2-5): KAGVTQTPRYLIKTRGQQVTLSCSPISGHRSVSWYQQTPGQGLQFLFEYFSETQRNKGNFPGRFSGRQFSNSRSEMNVSTLELGDSALYLCASSPGTSGQETQYFGPGTRLLVL.

For the CDR3, the DNA is TGTGCCAGCAGTTTCCCCTATGGGGGCTGGGCACAAGAGACCCAGTACTTC. This sequence encodes CASSFPYGGWAQETQYF. The J gene is TRBJ2-5, the V gene TRBV28, with D maybe TRBD1 (6 bases). The germline V gene encodes CDR1 MDHEN and CDR2 SYDVKM. The ends were cut back, 3 bases at V and 2 bases at J, with 19 bases in the middle. The CDR3 contains 17 residues.

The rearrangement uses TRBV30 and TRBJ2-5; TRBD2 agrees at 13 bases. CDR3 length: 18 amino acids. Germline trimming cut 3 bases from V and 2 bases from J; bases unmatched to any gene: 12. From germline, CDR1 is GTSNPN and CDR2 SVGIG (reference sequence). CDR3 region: CAWSFRTSGSRSQETQYF. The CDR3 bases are TGTGCCTGGAGCTTTAGGACTAGCGGGAGTCGATCACAAGAGACCCAGTACTTC.

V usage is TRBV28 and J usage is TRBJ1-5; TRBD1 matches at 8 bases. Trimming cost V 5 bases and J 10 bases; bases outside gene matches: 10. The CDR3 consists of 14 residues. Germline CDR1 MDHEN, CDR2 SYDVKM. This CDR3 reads CASSSGTGVLPQHF. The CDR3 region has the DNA TGTGCCAGCAGTAGCGGGACAGGAGTATTACCCCAGCATTTT.

The CDR3 region has the DNA TGTGCCAGCAGTTTATATAACCGACAGAATGACAATGAGCAGTTCTTC. Translation: CASSLYNRQNDNEQFF. The rearrangement uses TRBV28 and TRBJ2-1; tentatively, D is TRBD1 (5 bases). The CDR3 spans 16 residues. Germline V gene sequence: CDR1 MDHEN, CDR2 SYDVKM. V was clipped by 1 base and J by 5 bases, with 15 bases between them.

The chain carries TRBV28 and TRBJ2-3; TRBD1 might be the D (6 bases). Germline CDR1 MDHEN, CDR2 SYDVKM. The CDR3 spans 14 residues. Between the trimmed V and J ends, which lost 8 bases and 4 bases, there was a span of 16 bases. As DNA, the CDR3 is TGTGCCAGCGGGGACATATCTAACTCAGATACGCAGTATTTT. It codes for CASGDISNSDTQYF.

The CDR3 region has the DNA TGTGCCAGTAGTAGCTCGGGGTCCGGGGAGCTGTTTTTT. It encodes CASSSSGSGELFF. The chain combines TRBV19 with TRBJ2-2; TRBD2 might be the D (5 bases). Germline lookup yields CDR1 LNHDA and CDR2 SQIVND (reference sequence). The length of the CDR3 is 13 residues. The V end lost 4 bases, the J end lost 6 bases, and 9 bases lay between the germline ends.

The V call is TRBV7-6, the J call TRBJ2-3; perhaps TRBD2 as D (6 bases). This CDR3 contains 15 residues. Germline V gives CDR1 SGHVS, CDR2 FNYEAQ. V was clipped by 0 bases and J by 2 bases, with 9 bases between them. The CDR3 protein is CASSLAGGNTDTQYF. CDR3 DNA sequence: TGTGCCAGCAGCTTAGCCGGGGGTAACACAGATACGCAGTATTTT. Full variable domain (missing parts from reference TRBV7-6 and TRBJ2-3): GAGVSQSPRYKVTKRGQDVALRCDPISGHVSLYWYRQALGQGPEFLTYFNYEAQQDKSGLPNDRFSAERPEGSISTLTIQRTEQRDSAMYRCASSLAGGNTDTQYFGPGTRLTVL.

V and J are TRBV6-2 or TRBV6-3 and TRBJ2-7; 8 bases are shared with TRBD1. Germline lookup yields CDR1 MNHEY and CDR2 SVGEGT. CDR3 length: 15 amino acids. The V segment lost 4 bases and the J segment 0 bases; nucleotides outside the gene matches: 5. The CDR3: CASSSGQAISYEQYF. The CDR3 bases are TGTGCCAGCAGTTCGGGACAGGCCATCTCCTACGAGCAGTACTTC.